This T cell receptor beta chain was retrieved from a study of blood T cell repertoires in COVID-19. In the study overall: Italy, Spain and the United States were the sources of the convalescent and acute COVID-19 samples.

The method was immunoSEQ multiplex PCR; TCRdb's version includes in-frame clones alone and lacks a portion of them. The sample contains around 150,000 clones, about 74% of which appear only once. Sequenced input: peripheral blood. This TCR came from a man aged 55-75 years with acute or convalescent COVID-19.

CDR3 in amino acids: CASSLLPGQSNEQFF. CDR3 DNA: TGTGCCAGCAGCTTACTTCCGGGACAGAGCAATGAGCAGTTCTTC. The chain combines TRBV7-3 with TRBJ2-1, with 7 bases that match TRBD1. Germline trimming cut 2 bases from V and 6 bases from J; bases unmatched to any gene: 7. From germline, CDR1 is SGHTA and CDR2 FQGTGA. The CDR3 contains 15 residues.